Following are 10 T cell receptor beta chains from one sample sequenced in a study of identifying expanded T cells in peripheral blood. Sequenced by immunoSEQ multiplex PCR; TCRdb stores in-frame clones only, minus some. Counted here are more than 80,000 clones, about nine tenths occurring once; the ten biggest clones make up roughly 4%. The specimen was blood. Receptor source: a person aged 18-70 years in good health.

The chain is built from TRBV27 and TRBJ2-1; 9 bases line up with TRBD2. The germline V gene encodes CDR1 MNHEY and CDR2 SMNVEV (reference sequence). CDR3 size: 14 residues. V lost 6 bases and J lost 7; bases outside the gene matches: 7. The CDR3 region has the DNA TGTGCCAGCAGCCATAGCGGGAGATCGAATGAGCAGTTCTTC. Encoded protein: CASSHSGRSNEQFF.

The chain uses TRBV14 and TRBJ2-5; 9 positions agree with TRBD2. The J call may be mistaken, given a closer DNA end match to TRBJ2-7. This CDR3 comprises 19 residues. Per germline, CDR1 SGHDN and CDR2 FVKESK. CDR3 nucleotides: TGTGCCAGCAGCGCCCGCCTAGTAGCGGGGGCCCGACGTTCCTACGAGCAGTACTTC. Protein sequence: CASSARLVAGARRSYEQYF.

This chain joins TRBV2 and TRBJ2-2; TRBD1 aligns across 11 bases. CDR1 and CDR2 (germline): SNHLY, FYNNEI. The trim removed 3 bases at V and 4 bases at J, leaving 1 base unmatched. The CDR3 is made up of 15 amino acids. The CDR3 loop is CASSEDRGRTGELFF. CDR3 in DNA: TGTGCCAGCAGTGAGGACAGGGGGCGCACCGGGGAGCTGTTTTTT.

The rearrangement joins TRBV7-2 to TRBJ2-5; no firm D call. CDR3 length: 13 residues. V lost 2 bases and J 0 bases, leaving 4 bases between the germline ends. Germline loops: CDR1 SGHTA, CDR2 FQGNSA. CDR3 in amino acids: CASSLSYQETQYF. The CDR3, as DNA: TGTGCCAGCAGCTTATCGTACCAAGAGACCCAGTACTTC.

This chain joins TRBV19 and TRBJ2-2; TRBD1 matches 9 bases. CDR3 size: 16 residues. Germline V lookup: CDR1 LNHDA, CDR2 SQIVND (reference sequence). The junction had 10 bases not matched to a gene; V was cut back by 4 bases and J by 7 bases. The CDR3 bases are TGTGCCAGTAGTAGATCCGGGACAGGGTCCTTCGGGGAGCTGTTTTTT. Translation gives CASSRSGTGSFGELFF.

This clone has only a few counts. This chain connects TRBV6-4 to TRBJ2-3; TRBD2 matches 12 bases. CDR3 length equals 16 residues. V lost 3 bases, J lost 2 bases, and 3 bases stayed unmatched. CDR1 MRHNA and CDR2 SNTAGT come from the germline V gene. This chain's CDR3 is CASSELAGGNTDTQYF. The CDR3 DNA sequence: TGTGCCAGCAGTGAACTAGCGGGGGGTAACACAGATACGCAGTATTTT.

The V call is TRBV5-4, the J call TRBJ1-1, with a tentative D call TRBD1 (6 bases). CDR1 is SGHNT, CDR2 YYREEE, per germline (reference sequence). CDR3 length equals 14 residues. Trimming took off 2 bases at V and 0 bases at J, with 8 bases between the two ends. This chain's CDR3 is CASSFGGLNTEAFF. CDR3 DNA sequence: TGTGCCAGCAGCTTCGGGGGCCTGAACACTGAAGCTTTCTTT.

The chain uses TRBV5-4 and TRBJ2-5; TRBD2 matches 11 bases. There are 16 residues in the CDR3. From germline, CDR1 is SGHNT and CDR2 YYREEE (reference sequence). J was trimmed by 9 bases and V by 3 bases; bases with no gene match: 13. CDR3 protein: CASSSGASGGLGAQYF. The CDR3 coding sequence is TGTGCCAGCAGCTCAGGGGCTAGCGGGGGGCTTGGGGCCCAGTACTTC.

The genes are TRBV30 and TRBJ1-1; D is unresolved. This CDR3 spans 13 amino acids. Germline-derived CDR1 and CDR2 are GTSNPN and SVGIG (reference sequence). Deletions cut 5 bases from V and 1 base from J, with 11 bases between. The chain's CDR3 is CAWAFTTNTEAFF. CDR3 DNA: TGTGCCTGGGCTTTCACGACGAACACTGAAGCTTTCTTT.

V is TRBV5-1 and J is TRBJ2-3; 11 nucleotides match TRBD1. CDR3 length equals 15 residues. Losses at the gene ends were 4 bases for V and 5 bases for J; bases not matched to a gene: 6. Germline V gene sequence: CDR1 SGHRS, CDR2 YFSETQ. CDR3 DNA sequence: TGCGCCAGCAGCCCCGGGACAGGGGGAGGAGATACGCAGTATTTT. Encoded protein: CASSPGTGGGDTQYF.